The 24 T cell receptor beta chains in this list originate from one sample, sequenced in a study of radiotherapy plus CTLA-4 blockade in lung cancer. The table came from immunoSEQ multiplex PCR; TCRdb's copy has only in-frame clones and leaves some out. The sample has about 31,000 clones, less than 75% seen once; the top ten hold under 5%. The source was peripheral blood, collected from a patient treated with radiotherapy plus ipilimumab. These receptors all stem from a human donor with non-small cell lung cancer whose response to radiotherapy plus ipilimumab could not be evaluated.

The V gene is TRBV27, the J gene TRBJ1-1; a possible D gene is TRBD1 (5 bases). Trimming left V 1 base short and J 1 base short, with 10 bases between. The germline V gene encodes CDR1 MNHEY and CDR2 SMNVEV (reference sequence). The CDR3 runs to 15 residues. CDR3 in DNA: TGTGCCAGCAGTTTATGGGGGGGTTCGAACACTGAAGCTTTCTTT. Residues: CASSLWGGSNTEAFF.

The chain combines TRBV4-2 with TRBJ1-4; no definite D call. Germline V gene lookup returns CDR1 LGHNA and CDR2 YNFKEQ. CDR3 length: 14 residues. Trimming left V 5 bases short and J 5 bases short, with 12 bases between. The CDR3 bases are TGTGCCAGCAGCGCTGGGCAACACAATGAAAAACTGTTTTTT. It codes for CASSAGQHNEKLFF.

J is TRBJ2-1 and V is TRBV9; possibly TRBD1 for D (5 bases). Germline V gene data show CDR1 as SGDLS and CDR2 as YYNGEE. With 4 bases removed from V and 5 bases from J, the gap between germline ends came to 10 bases. The CDR3 has 13 amino acids. The CDR3 bases are TGTGCCAGCAGCCCGACAGTGAACAATGAGCAGTTCTTC. Translation: CASSPTVNNEQFF.

In this sample, this clone turned up once. The genes are TRBV2 and TRBJ2-1; no clear D. V was clipped by 8 bases and J by 4 bases, with 12 bases between them. Germline V lookup: CDR1 SNHLY, CDR2 FYNNEI. The CDR3 spans 13 residues. CDR3 protein: CASSTTQYNEQFF. The DNA for the CDR3 is TGTGCCAGCTCGACAACGCAATACAATGAGCAGTTCTTC.

V and J are TRBV9 and TRBJ1-6, with TRBD1 matching 9 bases. Germline CDR1 reads SGDLS; CDR2 reads YYNGEE. The CDR3 is 14 residues long. V shed 3 bases, J shed 10 bases, and the junction held 5 bases outside the gene matches. The CDR3 protein is CASSATGGRSPLHF. The CDR3 nucleotides read TGTGCCAGCAGCGCTACAGGGGGCCGGTCACCCCTCCACTTT.

V usage is TRBV6-6 and J usage is TRBJ2-7; 7 nucleotides agree with TRBD2. In germline, CDR1 is MNHNY, CDR2 SVGAGI (reference sequence). Trimming cost V 8 bases and J 0 bases; bases outside gene matches: 13. This CDR3 has 16 amino acids. CDR3 sequence reads: CASLLWVAGSSYEQYF. DNA for the CDR3: TGTGCCAGCCTTCTCTGGGTAGCGGGCTCCTCCTACGAGCAGTACTTC.

This rearrangement joins TRBV5-1 to TRBJ1-5; 7 bases are shared with TRBD1. The CDR3 spans 14 residues. Unmatched junction bases numbered 5, after V lost 3 bases and J lost 5 bases. The germline V gene has CDR1 SGHRS and CDR2 YFSETQ. The CDR3 region is CASSSGQLDQPQHF. CDR3 DNA sequence: TGCGCCAGCAGCTCGGGACAGCTCGATCAGCCCCAGCATTTT.

This chain connects TRBV10-1 to TRBJ2-2, with 14 bases aligning to TRBD2. Germline loops: CDR1 WNHNN, CDR2 SYGVQD (reference sequence). The CDR3 runs 19 residues. V lost 4 bases and J lost 0; bases outside the gene matches: 7. CDR3 region: CASSGGTSGREANTGELFF. The CDR3 nucleotides read TGCGCCAGCAGTGGTGGGACTAGCGGGAGAGAAGCGAACACCGGGGAGCTGTTTTTT.

This rearrangement joins TRBV10-3 to TRBJ2-2; unclear D gene. V lost 8 bases to trimming and J lost 2 bases, with 15 bases between them. The CDR3 runs 15 residues. The germline V gene encodes CDR1 ENHRY and CDR2 SYGVKD. The CDR3 coding sequence is TGTGCCATCCACCCTGGTAGTTCCAACACCGGGGAGCTGTTTTTT. The encoded protein is CAIHPGSSNTGELFF.

The chain has TRBV6-5 and TRBJ2-1, with D perhaps TRBD1 (6 bases). The V gene lost 5 bases and the J gene lost 5 bases, with 10 bases spanning the gap. Looked up from germline, CDR1 is MNHEY and CDR2 is SVGAGI. CDR3 length: 13 residues. CDR3 loop: CASSEGGHNEQFF. CDR3 DNA: TGTGCCAGCAGTGAAGGGGGTCACAATGAGCAGTTCTTC.

This chain joins TRBV7-8 and TRBJ2-7; D call uncertain. V dropped 3 bases and J dropped 6 bases, with 12 bases sitting between them. The length of the CDR3 is 13 residues. Germline V gene sequence: CDR1 SGHVS, CDR2 FQNEAQ. For the CDR3, the DNA is TGTGCCAGCAGCTTGTTCGAGGCCAGCGAGCAGTACTTC. Its translation is CASSLFEASEQYF.

This sequence joins TRBV6-1 and TRBJ1-1, with D maybe TRBD1 (5 bases). The germline gives CDR1 MNHNS, CDR2 SASEGT. CDR3 length: 14 amino acids. V lost 2 bases, J lost 3 bases, and 10 bases lay in between. CDR3 bases: TGTGCCAGCAGTGAATATCCGGGGGACACTGAAGCTTTCTTT. Protein: CASSEYPGDTEAFF.

V and J are TRBV27 and TRBJ2-6; TRBD2 matches 8 bases. The V and J ends lost 2 bases and 0 bases, in that order; junction bases with no gene match: 6. Germline V lookup: CDR1 MNHEY, CDR2 SMNVEV (reference sequence). The CDR3 spans 18 residues. As DNA, the CDR3 is TGTGCCAGCAGTTTACTGTCGGGGGGGGGCTCTGGGGCCAACGTCCTGACTTTC. Translated, it gives CASSLLSGGGSGANVLTF.

The genes are TRBV7-8 and TRBJ2-5, with 8 bases that match TRBD1. Looked up from germline, CDR1 is SGHVS and CDR2 is FQNEAQ. V shed 6 bases and J 5 bases; nucleotides not matched to a gene: 11. CDR3 length: 15 amino acids. The chain's CDR3 is CASSTRGQGGETQYF. The DNA for the CDR3 is TGTGCCAGCAGTACCCGAGGACAGGGCGGGGAGACCCAGTACTTC.

In this sample, this clone turned up a few times. This chain connects TRBV28 to TRBJ2-7, with TRBD2 identical over 8 bases. The germline gives CDR1 MDHEN, CDR2 SYDVKM. V dropped 6 bases and J dropped 0; count of bases not matched to a gene: 10. The CDR3 is 16 residues long. The CDR3 is CASRPSGGRSSYEQYF. CDR3 bases: TGTGCCAGCAGACCCTCGGGCGGGAGGAGCTCCTACGAGCAGTACTTC.

A single count supports this clone. The genes are TRBV6-1 and TRBJ1-2; D is unclear. Trimming took 3 bases from V and 3 from J, leaving 14 bases between them. Germline loops: CDR1 MNHNS, CDR2 SASEGT. The CDR3 length is 15 residues. CDR3 coding DNA: TGTGCCAGCAGTGATATAGGTGGGCAGGACTATGGCTACACCTTC. Its translation is CASSDIGGQDYGYTF.

The V gene is TRBV18, the J gene TRBJ1-1; D remains ambiguous. The V and J ends lost 3 bases and 1 base respectively, with 9 bases between them. The CDR3 runs 14 residues. The germline gives CDR1 KGHSH, CDR2 LQKENI. The CDR3 DNA follows: TGTGCCAGCTCACCTTCTCGACAGAACACTGAAGCTTTCTTT. Translating it yields CASSPSRQNTEAFF.

The J gene is TRBJ2-1, the V gene TRBV7-2; tentative D call: TRBD2 (6 bases). The CDR3 covers 14 residues. CDR1 is SGHTA, CDR2 FQGNSA, per germline. The V and J ends lost 3 bases and 5 bases respectively, with 11 bases between them. The CDR3 spells CASSLGGTHNEQFF. The CDR3 region has the DNA TGTGCCAGCAGCTTGGGTGGGACTCACAATGAGCAGTTCTTC.

V and J are TRBV7-2 and TRBJ1-5; D gene uncertain. V lost 5 bases and J 4 bases, leaving 15 bases between the germline ends. The CDR3 covers 15 residues. Germline loops: CDR1 SGHTA, CDR2 FQGNSA. The CDR3 DNA reads as TGTGCCAGCAGCCCCGACGGGGTTGGAAATCAGCCCCAGCATTTT. The encoded protein is CASSPDGVGNQPQHF.

The V gene is TRBV28, the J gene TRBJ1-1, with a weak D call TRBD1 (6 bases). The V gene lost 5 bases and the J gene lost 6 bases, with 16 bases spanning the gap. The germline gives CDR1 MDHEN, CDR2 SYDVKM. CDR3 size: 14 residues. This CDR3 is CASSPRRGYAEAFF. CDR3 nucleotides: TGTGCCAGCAGTCCCCGTAGGGGGTACGCTGAAGCTTTCTTT.

With regard to this clone: The CDR3 does not end in the conserved phenylalanine or tryptophan, so this is likely a read error. The V and J genes are TRBV5-4 and TRBJ1-5; D not resolved. In germline, CDR1 is SGHNT, CDR2 YYREEE (reference sequence). The CDR3 is 13 amino acids. Deletions cut 1 base from V and 9 bases from J, with 11 bases between. In DNA form, the CDR3 reads TGTGCCAGCAGCTTGAAAGCCGTGGGGCCCCAGCATTCT. Its translation: CASSLKAVGPQHS.

This rearrangement joins TRBV7-2 to TRBJ2-1; 8 nucleotides line up with TRBD2. Germline assignment: CDR1 SGHTA and CDR2 FQGNSA. The CDR3 totals 16 residues. With V trimmed by 4 bases and J by 1 base, 6 bases remained unmatched. CDR3 sequence (DNA): TGTGCCAGCAGCTCTCAAGCGGGAGTATCCTACAATGAGCAGTTCTTC. Its protein is CASSSQAGVSYNEQFF.

The chain recombines TRBV5-4 with TRBJ1-6; the D gene is possibly TRBD1 (5 bases). Germline V lookup: CDR1 SGHNT, CDR2 YYREEE (reference sequence). Trimming stripped 2 bases from V and 4 bases from J, with 10 bases between. This CDR3 is built from 15 residues. CDR3 in amino acids: CASSFRGNYNSPLHF. The CDR3 region has the DNA TGTGCCAGCAGCTTTAGGGGCAATTATAATTCACCCCTCCACTTT.

This clone was picked up a small number of times. The chain has TRBV30 and TRBJ1-5, with D perhaps matching TRBD1 (5 bases). The CDR3 loop spans 13 amino acids. Germline assignment: CDR1 GTSNPN and CDR2 SVGIG (reference sequence). Trimming cost V 5 bases and J 3 bases, with 11 bases left between them. The CDR3 spells CAWGQGLNQPQHF. CDR3 sequence (DNA): TGTGCCTGGGGGCAGGGACTCAATCAGCCCCAGCATTTT.